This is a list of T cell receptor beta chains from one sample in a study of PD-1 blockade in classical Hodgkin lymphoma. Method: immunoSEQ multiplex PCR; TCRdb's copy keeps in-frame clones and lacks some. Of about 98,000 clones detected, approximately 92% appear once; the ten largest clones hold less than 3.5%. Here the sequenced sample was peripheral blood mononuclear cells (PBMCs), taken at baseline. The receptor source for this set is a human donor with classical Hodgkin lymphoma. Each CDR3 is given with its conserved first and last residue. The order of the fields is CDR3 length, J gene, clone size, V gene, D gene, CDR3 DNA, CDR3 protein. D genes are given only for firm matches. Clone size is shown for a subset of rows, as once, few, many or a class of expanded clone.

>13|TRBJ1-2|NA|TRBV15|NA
TGTGCCACCAGCAGAGGGCAGGGCGTGGGCTACACCTTC
CATSRGQGVGYTF
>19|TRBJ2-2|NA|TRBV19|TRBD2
TGTGCCAGTAGTATAGAGGGGAGGGGACCGGGGGTGAACACCGGGGAGCTGTTTTTT
CASSIEGRGPGVNTGELFF
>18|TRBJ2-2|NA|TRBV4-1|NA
TGCGCCAGCAGCCAAGCCCCACCTCTAGCTGTGAACACCGGGGAGCTGTTTTTT
CASSQAPPLAVNTGELFF
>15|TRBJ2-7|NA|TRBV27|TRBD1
TGTGCCAGCAGACTACAGGGGGTACCTCGGGACGAGCAGTACTTC
CASRLQGVPRDEQYF
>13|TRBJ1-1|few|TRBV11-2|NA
TGTGCCAGCAGCTTAACGGAGAACACTGAAGCTTTCTTT
CASSLTENTEAFF
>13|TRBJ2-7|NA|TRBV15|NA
TGTGCCACCAGCGTGGACAGAGCCTACGAGCAGTACTTC
CATSVDRAYEQYF
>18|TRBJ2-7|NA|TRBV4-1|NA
TGCGCCAGCAGCCAAGCCCCAGGAGGGGGGCGAATCTCCTACGAGCAGTACTTC
CASSQAPGGGRISYEQYF
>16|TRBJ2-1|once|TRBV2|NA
TGTGCCAGTTGGGGAGGCGGAAGGAGCGCCTACAATGAGCAGTTCTTC
CASWGGGRSAYNEQFF
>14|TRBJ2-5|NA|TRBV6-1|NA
TGTGCCAGCATCTCCGGAACTTACCAAGAGACCCAGTACTTC
CASISGTYQETQYF
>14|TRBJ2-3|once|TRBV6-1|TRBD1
TGTGCCAGCAGTTCCAGGACAGGGGCAGATACGCAGTATTTT
CASSSRTGADTQYF
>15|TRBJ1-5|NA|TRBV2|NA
TGTGCCAGCAGTGAAGGTAGGAATAGCAATCAGCCCCAGCATTTT
CASSEGRNSNQPQHF
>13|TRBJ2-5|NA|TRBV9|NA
TGTGCCAGCAGCATCAATAGGGGGGAGACCCAGTACTTC
CASSINRGETQYF
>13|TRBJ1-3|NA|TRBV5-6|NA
TGTGCCAGCAGCTTTGGAACTGGAAACACCATATATTTT
CASSFGTGNTIYF
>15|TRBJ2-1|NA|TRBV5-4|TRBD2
TGTGCCAGCAGCTTCAGGCGGGAGCTCTTCAATGAGCAGTTCTTC
CASSFRRELFNEQFF
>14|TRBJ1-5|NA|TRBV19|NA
TGTGCCAGTAGTATCGACTATAGCAATCAGCCCCAGCATTTT
CASSIDYSNQPQHF
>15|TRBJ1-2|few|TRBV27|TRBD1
TGTGCCAGCAGTTTTCGGCCCCAGGGGGACTATGGCTACACCTTC
CASSFRPQGDYGYTF
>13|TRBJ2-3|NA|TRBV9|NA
TGTGCCAGCAGCGTAGAGGTAGCAGATACGCAGTATTTT
CASSVEVADTQYF
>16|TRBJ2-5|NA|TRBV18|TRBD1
TGTGCCAGCTCACCAGGGGACAGGGTCCTCCAAGAGACCCAGTACTTC
CASSPGDRVLQETQYF
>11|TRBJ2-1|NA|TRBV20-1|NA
TGCAGTGCTAGCCCGGGCAATGAGCAGTTCTTC
CSASPGNEQFF
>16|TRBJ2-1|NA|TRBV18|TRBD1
TGTGCCAGCTCCCCCCGACAGGGAAGCTCCTACAATGAGCAGTTCTTC
CASSPRQGSSYNEQFF
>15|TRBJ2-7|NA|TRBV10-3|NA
TGTGCCATCGGTGAAGGTTCCGCAGGATCCTACGAGCAGTACTTC
CAIGEGSAGSYEQYF
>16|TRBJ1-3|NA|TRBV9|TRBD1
TGTGCCAGCAGCGCCGGGACAGGAACCTCTGGAAACACCATATATTTT
CASSAGTGTSGNTIYF
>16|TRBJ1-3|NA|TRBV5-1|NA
TGCGCCAGCAGCTTGGCAAGCTCCACGGGGGGAAACACCATATATTTT
CASSLASSTGGNTIYF
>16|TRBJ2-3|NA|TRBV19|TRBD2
TGTGCCAGTAGAACTAGCGGGAGAGGGATCACAGATACGCAGTATTTT
CASRTSGRGITDTQYF
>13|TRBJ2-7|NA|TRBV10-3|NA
TGTGCCATCAGTGGTGGGAAAACCTACGAGCAGTACTTC
CAISGGKTYEQYF
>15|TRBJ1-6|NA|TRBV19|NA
TGTGCCAGTAGTAATTCAAGGGGAGATAATTCACCCCTCCACTTT
CASSNSRGDNSPLHF